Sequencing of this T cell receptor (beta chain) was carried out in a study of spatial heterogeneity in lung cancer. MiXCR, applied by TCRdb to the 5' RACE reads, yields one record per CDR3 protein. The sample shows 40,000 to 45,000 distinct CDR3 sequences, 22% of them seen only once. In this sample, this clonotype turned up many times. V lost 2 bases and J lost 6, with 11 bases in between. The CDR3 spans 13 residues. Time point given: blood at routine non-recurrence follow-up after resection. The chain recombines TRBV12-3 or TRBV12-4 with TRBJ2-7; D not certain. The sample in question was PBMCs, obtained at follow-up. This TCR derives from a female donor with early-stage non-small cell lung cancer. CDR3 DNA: TGTGCCAGCAGTTTAAGGTTAGCTACCGAGCAGTACGTC. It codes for CASSLRLATEQYV.